Each of the 15 T cell receptor beta chains below was sequenced from the same sample in a study of blood T cell repertoires in COVID-19. Assay used: immunoSEQ multiplex PCR; TCRdb lists only in-frame clones, some missing. The profile shows approximately 45,000 clones, 90% of them singletons. The sample was peripheral blood. These TCRs come from a man between 65 and 85 years old with acute or convalescent COVID-19.

The chain combines TRBV14 with TRBJ2-7, with 7 bases identical to TRBD1. The J segment lost 3 bases and the V segment lost 0 bases, leaving 5 bases of the junction unmatched. CDR1 is SGHDN, CDR2 FVKESK, per germline. This CDR3 is 15 amino acids long. CDR3 sequence reads: CASSQDVGQSYEQYF. The CDR3 DNA reads as TGTGCCAGCAGCCAAGATGTGGGACAGAGCTACGAGCAGTACTTC.

This chain connects TRBV15 to TRBJ2-1, with TRBD1 matching over 8 bases. CDR3 length: 15 amino acids. Germline-derived CDR1 and CDR2 are LNHNV and YYDKDF (reference sequence). The V gene end was trimmed by 0 bases and the J gene end by 7 bases; junction bases not matched to a gene: 5. Written as DNA, the CDR3 is TGTGCCACCAGCAGAGATAGGCAGGGGGCGAATGAGCAGTTCTTC. Protein: CATSRDRQGANEQFF. The full variable domain, with the rest looked up from reference TRBV15 and TRBJ2-1, is DAMVIQNPRYQVTQFGKPVTLSCSQTLNHNVMYWYQQKSSQAPKLLFHYYDKDFNNEADTPDNFQSRRPNTSFCFLDIRSPGLGDTAMYLCATSRDRQGANEQFFGPGTRLTVL.

The chain carries TRBV9 and TRBJ1-3, with TRBD1 identical over 7 bases. Germline values: CDR1 SGDLS, CDR2 YYNGEE. The CDR3 totals 17 residues. After removal of 4 bases from V and 2 bases from J, the junction contained 12 bases not matched to a gene. CDR3 nucleotides: TGTGCCAGCAGCCTTGCGACAGGGAGGAGTACTGGAAACACCATATATTTT. Translating it yields CASSLATGRSTGNTIYF.

The chain couples TRBV4-3 to TRBJ1-6; no firm D call. Germline V gene lookup returns CDR1 LGHNA and CDR2 YSLEER. The V end lost 1 base, the J end lost 5 bases, and 3 bases lay between the germline ends. The CDR3 has 13 residues. The CDR3 nucleotides are TGCGCCAGCAGCCAAGTAAATAATTCACCCCTCCACTTT. Protein sequence: CASSQVNNSPLHF.

This chain uses TRBV5-5 with TRBJ1-2, with 7 bases identical to TRBD1. The germline gives CDR1 SGHKS, CDR2 YYEKEE (reference sequence). CDR3 length: 14 amino acids. V shed 1 base and J 8 bases; nucleotides not matched to a gene: 8. CDR3 in amino acids: CASSLSGTVEGYTF. As DNA, the CDR3 is TGTGCCAGCAGCTTGTCGGGGACAGTGGAGGGCTACACCTTC.

This chain joins TRBV5-4 and TRBJ1-2, with D tentatively TRBD1 (6 bases). The germline CDR1 and CDR2 sequences are SGHNT and YYREEE (reference sequence). The CDR3 is 15 amino acids. The V end was cut by 3 bases, the J end by 6 bases, with 18 bases between. Here the CDR3 reads CASSWAGGRTDGYTF. CDR3 coding DNA: TGTGCCAGCAGCTGGGCGGGGGGGCGCACAGATGGCTACACCTTC. Drawing the rest from reference TRBV5-4 and TRBJ1-2, the complete variable domain is ETGVTQSPTHLIKTRGQQVTLRCSSQSGHNTVSWYQQALGQGPQFIFQYYREEENGRGNFPPRFSGLQFPNYSSELNVNALELDDSALYLCASSWAGGRTDGYTFGSGTRLTVV.

This clone has only a few counts. The V and J genes are TRBV30 and TRBJ1-5; 7 bases match TRBD1. The CDR3 is 17 residues long. The V gene end was trimmed by 7 bases and the J gene end by 1 base; junction bases not matched to a gene: 16. CDR1 and CDR2 (germline): GTSNPN, SVGIG (reference sequence). The CDR3 nucleotides are TGTGCCTATCTAAATCTTTCAGGGGGGACGAGCAATCAGCCCCAGCATTTT. It is translated as CAYLNLSGGTSNQPQHF.

This sequence joins TRBV6-2 or TRBV6-3 and TRBJ2-1; TRBD2 matches at 13 bases. The junction had 15 bases not matched to a gene; V was cut back by 2 bases and J by 8 bases. The CDR3 is 19 amino acids. Germline-derived CDR1 and CDR2 are MNHEY and SVGEGT. CDR3 loop: CASSYRPQELAGGPHEQFF. DNA of the CDR3: TGTGCCAGCAGTTACCGACCGCAAGAACTAGCGGGGGGGCCGCATGAGCAGTTCTTC.

The chain joins TRBV6-1 to TRBJ1-2; no firm D call. This CDR3 is built from 13 residues. With 0 bases removed from V and 7 bases from J, the gap between germline ends came to 9 bases. Germline CDR1 reads MNHNS; CDR2 reads SASEGT. The CDR3: CASSEALAGGYTF. In DNA form, the CDR3 reads TGTGCCAGCAGTGAAGCTCTGGCGGGTGGCTACACCTTC.

V usage is TRBV6-5 and J usage is TRBJ2-3; 9 bases map to TRBD1. CDR1 is MNHEY, CDR2 SVGAGI, per germline. This CDR3 comprises 15 residues. V was pared by 6 bases and J by 2 bases, with 6 bases of the junction left unmatched. CDR3: CASRRTGAATDTQYF. CDR3 DNA: TGTGCCAGCAGGCGGACAGGGGCCGCCACAGATACGCAGTATTTT.

The chain is built from TRBV14 and TRBJ2-1; TRBD2 matches at 8 bases. V lost 4 bases and J lost 5; bases outside the gene matches: 4. In germline, CDR1 is SGHDN, CDR2 FVKESK. The length of the CDR3 is 14 residues. CDR3 nucleotide sequence: TGTGCCAGCAGCCTGCGGGGGGCCAACAATGAGCAGTTCTTC. Its translation is CASSLRGANNEQFF.

The chain joins TRBV6-5 to TRBJ1-2; no reliable D call. The CDR3 extends over 12 amino acids. With 9 bases removed from V and 5 bases from J, the gap between germline ends came to 13 bases. In germline, CDR1 is MNHEY, CDR2 SVGAGI. In DNA, the CDR3 is TGTGCCAGGAGAGAGGCGTTGTATGGCTACACCTTC. It translates to CARREALYGYTF.

The CDR3 sequence is CASSRTGTGQETQYF. The CDR3 nucleotides read TGTGCCAGCAGCCGTACCGGGACTGGGCAAGAGACCCAGTACTTC. The chain employs TRBV7-9 and TRBJ2-5; a possible D gene is TRBD2 (6 bases). Deletions cut 5 bases from V and 2 bases from J, with 15 bases between. Germline CDR1 reads SEHNR; CDR2 reads FQNEAQ (reference sequence). The CDR3 consists of 15 residues.

The genes are TRBV30 and TRBJ1-6; D unresolved. V lost 3 bases to trimming and J lost 8 bases, with 11 bases between them. Germline values: CDR1 GTSNPN, CDR2 SVGIG (reference sequence). The CDR3 runs 13 residues. The CDR3 sequence: CAWRPGGHSPLHF. The CDR3 DNA reads TGTGCCTGGAGGCCAGGAGGCCATTCACCCCTCCACTTT.

This clone has just one count. The chain has TRBV4-3 and TRBJ1-4; 7 nucleotides line up with TRBD1. The V gene's germline CDR1 is LGHNA and CDR2 YSLEER. The CDR3 runs 18 residues. V was pared by 0 bases and J by 4 bases, with 11 bases of the junction left unmatched. Here the CDR3 DNA reads TGCGCCAGCAGCCAAGATAGAGGGGGCGATGTTTTTAATGAAAAACTGTTTTTT. This sequence encodes CASSQDRGGDVFNEKLFF.